This is a list of T cell receptor beta chains from one sample in a study of a mutant IDH1 vaccine in newly diagnosed glioma. Method: immunoSEQ multiplex PCR; TCRdb's copy keeps in-frame clones and lacks some. The table records fewer than 95,000 clones, 75% to 90% of them present only once. Their recognized antigens are unknown. The source material was PBMCs, sampled from a glioma patient whose treatment included an IDH1 peptide vaccine. The source of these receptors is a man aged 35 to 55 with glioma. CDR3s include the opening cysteine and the closing phenylalanine or tryptophan. The D gene is left open where the match is weak. Clone sizes are given selectively: once, few, many, or a class where the clone is expanded.

abundance: once
d_gene: TRBD1
j_gene: TRBJ2-7
v_gene: TRBV6-1
CDR3aa: CASSGDRGISDEQYF
CDR3nt: TGTGCCAGCAGTGGCGACAGGGGGATCAGTGACGAGCAGTACTTC

abundance: once
d_gene: TRBD2
j_gene: TRBJ2-7
v_gene: TRBV7-2
CDR3aa: CASSLSTSGSYEQYF
CDR3nt: TGTGCCAGCAGCTTAAGTACTAGCGGTTCCTACGAGCAGTACTTC

abundance: -
d_gene: -
j_gene: TRBJ2-4
v_gene: TRBV5-6
CDR3aa: CASSLAVSKNIQYF
CDR3nt: TGTGCCAGCAGCTTGGCGGTCTCTAAAAACATTCAGTACTTC

abundance: -
d_gene: -
j_gene: TRBJ2-7
v_gene: TRBV11-1
CDR3aa: CASSRRRPPYEQYF
CDR3nt: TGTGCCAGCAGCCGGAGGCGCCCACCCTACGAGCAGTACTTC

abundance: once
d_gene: TRBD1
j_gene: TRBJ2-7
v_gene: TRBV7-2
CDR3aa: CASSLRGQGLTYEQYF
CDR3nt: TGTGCCAGCAGCTTACGGGGACAGGGGCTCACCTACGAGCAGTACTTC

abundance: once
d_gene: -
j_gene: TRBJ1-2
v_gene: TRBV4-3
CDR3aa: CASSHPGANYGYTF
CDR3nt: TGCGCCAGCAGCCACCCCGGGGCTAACTATGGCTACACCTTC

abundance: -
d_gene: -
j_gene: TRBJ2-7
v_gene: TRBV6-6
CDR3aa: CASSYSPLVYEQYF
CDR3nt: TGTGCCAGCAGTTATTCCCCACTCGTCTACGAGCAGTACTTC

abundance: -
d_gene: TRBD1
j_gene: TRBJ1-2
v_gene: TRBV6-6
CDR3aa: CASRLGQGGYGYTF
CDR3nt: TGTGCCAGCAGGCTGGGACAGGGCGGGTATGGCTACACCTTC

abundance: -
d_gene: -
j_gene: TRBJ2-3
v_gene: TRBV6-4
CDR3aa: CASSEVAGSTDTQYF
CDR3nt: TGTGCCAGCAGTGAAGTGGCGGGGAGCACAGATACGCAGTATTTT

abundance: -
d_gene: TRBD1
j_gene: TRBJ2-7
v_gene: TRBV6-5
CDR3aa: CASTATGDSYEQYF
CDR3nt: TGTGCCAGCACCGCGACAGGGGATTCCTACGAGCAGTACTTC

abundance: -
d_gene: -
j_gene: TRBJ2-1
v_gene: TRBV4-2
CDR3aa: CASSQDGLGRYFNEQFF
CDR3nt: TGTGCCAGCAGCCAAGACGGCCTGGGTAGATACTTCAATGAGCAGTTCTTC

abundance: -
d_gene: -
j_gene: TRBJ2-7
v_gene: TRBV27
CDR3aa: CASSLLPNPSSYEQYF
CDR3nt: TGTGCCAGCAGTTTATTACCTAATCCGAGCTCCTACGAGCAGTACTTC

abundance: -
d_gene: TRBD1
j_gene: TRBJ2-7
v_gene: TRBV11-2
CDR3aa: CASSSGQGYEQYF
CDR3nt: TGTGCCAGCAGCTCGGGACAGGGTTACGAGCAGTACTTC

abundance: -
d_gene: -
j_gene: TRBJ2-5
v_gene: TRBV11-2
CDR3aa: CASSSQDRLGTQYF
CDR3nt: TGTGCCAGCAGCTCCCAGGACAGACTCGGGACCCAGTACTTC

abundance: -
d_gene: -
j_gene: TRBJ1-5
v_gene: TRBV15
CDR3aa: CATSSGSVVNQPQHF
CDR3nt: TGTGCCACCAGCAGTGGTTCCGTGGTCAATCAGCCCCAGCATTTT

abundance: -
d_gene: -
j_gene: TRBJ1-6
v_gene: TRBV5-4
CDR3aa: CASSRKQGGNSPLHF
CDR3nt: TGTGCCAGCAGCCGTAAACAGGGAGGCAATTCACCCCTCCACTTT

abundance: -
d_gene: TRBD2
j_gene: TRBJ2-3
v_gene: TRBV5-1
CDR3aa: CASSLWASGGLSTDTQYF
CDR3nt: TGCGCCAGCAGCTTGTGGGCTAGCGGGGGGCTTAGCACAGATACGCAGTATTTT

abundance: -
d_gene: TRBD2
j_gene: TRBJ2-3
v_gene: TRBV9
CDR3aa: CASSPLGTRGGQDTQYF
CDR3nt: TGTGCCAGCAGCCCCTTGGGAACCCGGGGGGGCCAAGATACGCAGTATTTT

abundance: -
d_gene: TRBD1
j_gene: TRBJ1-5
v_gene: TRBV28
CDR3aa: CASSRPGQGDQPQHF
CDR3nt: TGTGCCAGCAGCCGACCCGGACAGGGAGATCAGCCCCAGCATTTT

abundance: -
d_gene: -
j_gene: TRBJ2-3
v_gene: TRBV4-2
CDR3aa: CASSQDRGGSTDTQYF
CDR3nt: TGTGCCAGCAGCCAAGATCGCGGGGGCAGCACAGATACGCAGTATTTT

abundance: -
d_gene: -
j_gene: TRBJ2-7
v_gene: TRBV4-2
CDR3aa: CASSQEAGYYEQYF
CDR3nt: TGTGCCAGCAGCCAAGAGGCAGGATATTACGAGCAGTACTTC

abundance: -
d_gene: -
j_gene: TRBJ2-5
v_gene: TRBV19
CDR3aa: CASRWLGEETQYF
CDR3nt: TGTGCCAGTAGGTGGTTAGGGGAAGAGACCCAGTACTTC

abundance: -
d_gene: TRBD1
j_gene: TRBJ2-1
v_gene: TRBV11-2
CDR3aa: CASSPTPGQGYNEQFF
CDR3nt: TGTGCCAGCAGCCCTACCCCGGGACAGGGCTACAATGAGCAGTTCTTC

abundance: -
d_gene: -
j_gene: TRBJ2-5
v_gene: TRBV7-6
CDR3aa: CASSFGGRGETQYF
CDR3nt: TGTGCCAGCAGCTTCGGGGGGCGAGGGGAGACCCAGTACTTC

abundance: -
d_gene: -
j_gene: TRBJ1-4
v_gene: TRBV27
CDR3aa: CASSLSRVTTNEKLFF
CDR3nt: TGTGCCAGCAGTTTATCCAGGGTTACAACTAATGAAAAACTGTTTTTT

abundance: -
d_gene: TRBD1
j_gene: TRBJ2-1
v_gene: TRBV7-9
CDR3aa: CASSKKGQNNEQFF
CDR3nt: TGTGCCAGCAGCAAAAAGGGACAGAACAATGAGCAGTTCTTC

abundance: -
d_gene: TRBD2
j_gene: TRBJ2-1
v_gene: TRBV28
CDR3aa: CASSFGLAGAPSPNEQFF
CDR3nt: TGTGCCAGCAGTTTTGGACTAGCGGGAGCCCCCTCCCCCAATGAGCAGTTCTTC

abundance: -
d_gene: TRBD2
j_gene: TRBJ2-3
v_gene: TRBV6-4
CDR3aa: CASSGSGGATDTQYF
CDR3nt: TGTGCCAGCAGCGGTAGCGGGGGGGCCACAGATACGCAGTATTTT

abundance: -
d_gene: -
j_gene: TRBJ2-5
v_gene: TRBV7-8
CDR3aa: CASRGNRGGYQETQYF
CDR3nt: TGTGCCAGCAGGGGAAACAGGGGGGGATACCAAGAGACCCAGTACTTC

abundance: -
d_gene: TRBD1
j_gene: TRBJ2-3
v_gene: TRBV11-2
CDR3aa: CASSLLGTASTDTQYF
CDR3nt: TGTGCCAGCAGCCTGCTCGGGACAGCTAGTACAGATACGCAGTATTTT

abundance: -
d_gene: -
j_gene: TRBJ2-5
v_gene: TRBV7-2
CDR3aa: CASTLGGDVANRGRYF
CDR3nt: TGTGCCAGCACCCTAGGCGGGGATGTCGCCAACCGAGGGAGGTACTTC

abundance: -
d_gene: TRBD2
j_gene: TRBJ2-2
v_gene: TRBV6-8
CDR3aa: CASSLSGPRAGELFF
CDR3nt: TGTGCCAGCAGTCTTAGCGGGCCCCGGGCGGGGGAGCTGTTTTTT

abundance: -
d_gene: -
j_gene: TRBJ1-2
v_gene: TRBV18
CDR3aa: CASSPRQDYGYTF
CDR3nt: TGTGCCAGCTCACCACGACAGGACTATGGCTACACCTTC

abundance: -
d_gene: TRBD2
j_gene: TRBJ2-7
v_gene: TRBV27
CDR3aa: CASSSSGTSGGYEQYF
CDR3nt: TGTGCCAGCAGTTCATCCGGGACTAGCGGGGGGTACGAGCAGTACTTC

abundance: -
d_gene: -
j_gene: TRBJ1-1
v_gene: TRBV4-1
CDR3aa: CASSRPGSPAEAFF
CDR3nt: TGCGCCAGCAGCCGTCCAGGGTCGCCCGCTGAAGCTTTCTTT

abundance: few
d_gene: -
j_gene: TRBJ1-4
v_gene: TRBV25-1
CDR3aa: CASSEASGREKLFF
CDR3nt: TGTGCCAGCAGTGAAGCCAGCGGAAGGGAAAAACTGTTTTTT

abundance: -
d_gene: -
j_gene: TRBJ2-2
v_gene: TRBV11-2
CDR3aa: CASSPQSPGELFF
CDR3nt: TGTGCCAGCAGCCCCCAGAGCCCCGGGGAGCTGTTTTTT

abundance: -
d_gene: TRBD1
j_gene: TRBJ2-4
v_gene: TRBV19
CDR3aa: CASSPQSRGLAKNIQYF
CDR3nt: TGTGCCAGTAGTCCCCAATCCAGGGGGCTTGCCAAAAACATTCAGTACTTC

abundance: -
d_gene: TRBD2
j_gene: TRBJ2-6
v_gene: TRBV30
CDR3aa: CSLRGLAGHGANVLTF
CDR3nt: TGTTCCCTACGGGGACTAGCGGGACATGGGGCCAACGTCCTGACTTTC

abundance: -
d_gene: TRBD1
j_gene: TRBJ2-7
v_gene: TRBV30
CDR3aa: CAWSWTGSYEQYF
CDR3nt: TGTGCCTGGAGTTGGACAGGGTCCTACGAGCAGTACTTC

abundance: -
d_gene: -
j_gene: TRBJ1-2
v_gene: TRBV6-1
CDR3aa: CASRKEGVFGYTF
CDR3nt: TGTGCCAGCAGAAAGGAAGGGGTCTTCGGCTACACCTTC

abundance: once
d_gene: TRBD1
j_gene: TRBJ2-7
v_gene: TRBV6-6
CDR3aa: CASSTDRGRYGQYF
CDR3nt: TGTGCCAGCAGTACCGACAGGGGGCGATACGGGCAGTACTTC

abundance: -
d_gene: -
j_gene: TRBJ1-5
v_gene: TRBV5-6
CDR3aa: CASSLVDSNRPQHF
CDR3nt: TGTGCCAGCAGCTTGGTGGACAGCAATCGGCCCCAGCATTTT

abundance: once
d_gene: -
j_gene: TRBJ2-5
v_gene: TRBV12-5
CDR3aa: CASGFPQYF
CDR3nt: TGTGCTAGTGGTTTCCCCCAGTACTTC

abundance: -
d_gene: -
j_gene: TRBJ2-1
v_gene: TRBV7-8
CDR3aa: CASSLAHGVPNEQFF
CDR3nt: TGTGCCAGCAGCTTAGCCCACGGGGTGCCTAATGAGCAGTTCTTC

abundance: -
d_gene: -
j_gene: TRBJ1-2
v_gene: TRBV7-9
CDR3aa: CASSHGDRPSYGYTF
CDR3nt: TGTGCCAGCAGCCACGGAGACAGACCTTCTTATGGCTACACCTTC

abundance: -
d_gene: -
j_gene: TRBJ1-1
v_gene: TRBV18
CDR3aa: CASSRPGLNTEAFF
CDR3nt: TGTGCCAGCTCACGCCCCGGCCTCAACACTGAAGCTTTCTTT

abundance: -
d_gene: TRBD2
j_gene: TRBJ2-5
v_gene: TRBV11-2
CDR3aa: CASSSGEASGGETQYF
CDR3nt: TGTGCCAGCAGCTCCGGAGAGGCTAGCGGGGGTGAGACCCAGTACTTC

abundance: -
d_gene: TRBD2
j_gene: TRBJ2-5
v_gene: TRBV11-1
CDR3aa: CASSFGLAGTFQETQYF
CDR3nt: TGTGCCAGCAGCTTCGGTCTAGCGGGAACCTTCCAAGAGACCCAGTACTTC